Presented here are 30 T cell receptor beta chains from one specimen sequenced in a study of cytomegalovirus exposure and HLA in healthy donors. The PCR contained 60 Vbeta and 13 Jbeta primers. The method was immunoSEQ multiplex PCR; TCRdb's version includes in-frame clones alone and lacks a portion of them. The sample holds under 200,000 clones, 75% seen once. The specimen sequenced was PBMCs. Receptors were obtained from a female donor in good health and CMV-seronegative.

The CDR3 here is CASIQTPNYGYTF. As DNA, the CDR3 is TGTGCCAGCATTCAGACTCCTAACTATGGCTACACCTTC. The chain joins TRBV2 to TRBJ1-2; no clear D. CDR3 length: 13 residues. The germline V gene has CDR1 SNHLY and CDR2 FYNNEI. V was cut by 7 bases and J by 0 bases, with 9 bases left in between.

V usage is TRBV30 and J usage is TRBJ2-7, with D possibly TRBD2 on 6 matching bases. The germline CDR1 and CDR2 sequences are GTSNPN and SVGIG (reference sequence). CDR3 length: 13 residues. The V and J ends lost 4 bases and 4 bases respectively, with 14 bases between them. The CDR3 spells CAWTFLGGYEQYF. The CDR3 DNA reads TGTGCCTGGACCTTTTTGGGGGGTTACGAGCAGTACTTC.

The chain uses TRBV19 and TRBJ2-1, with TRBD2 matching 7 bases. V was pared by 3 bases and J by 2 bases, with 4 bases of the junction left unmatched. The CDR3 has 15 residues. The germline gives CDR1 LNHDA, CDR2 SQIVND (reference sequence). As DNA, the CDR3 is TGTGCCAGTAGTATCGCCGGGGGGACCTACAATGAGCAGTTCTTC. This translates into CASSIAGGTYNEQFF.

The chain combines TRBV19 with TRBJ1-5, with D unclear. There are 15 residues in the CDR3. Trimming stripped 1 base from V and 5 bases from J, with 12 bases between. The germline gives CDR1 LNHDA, CDR2 SQIVND (reference sequence). The CDR3 DNA reads TGTGCCAGTAGTATAGTCGGACGGAGGGATCAGCCCCAGCATTTT. Residues: CASSIVGRRDQPQHF.

The V call is TRBV7-8, the J call TRBJ2-4; D unclear. V shed 2 bases and J shed 7 bases, with 6 bases lying between them. Germline CDR1 SGHVS, CDR2 FQNEAQ. The CDR3 has 12 amino acids. The CDR3, as DNA: TGTGCCAGCAGCTTAAGTCAGAACATTCAGTACTTC. Its protein product is CASSLSQNIQYF.

The chain has TRBV7-2 and TRBJ2-1; perhaps TRBD2 as D (5 bases). Trimming removed 1 base from V and 6 bases from J, with 16 bases in between. This CDR3 is 16 amino acids long. The germline V gene has CDR1 SGHTA and CDR2 FQGNSA. The CDR3 loop reads CASSLVSGRGINEQFF. In DNA, the CDR3 is TGTGCCAGCAGCTTAGTGTCAGGTCGGGGTATCAATGAGCAGTTCTTC.

The chain recombines TRBV19 with TRBJ2-7; a weak D match, TRBD2 (6 bases). Germline CDR1 LNHDA, CDR2 SQIVND (reference sequence). The CDR3 is 14 residues long. The V gene lost 5 bases and the J gene lost 0 bases, with 11 bases spanning the gap. CDR3 sequence reads: CASSQAGSSYEQYF. Here the CDR3 DNA reads TGTGCCAGTAGTCAGGCGGGGAGCTCCTACGAGCAGTACTTC.

V gene TRBV9 combines with J gene TRBJ2-3, with 10 bases fitting TRBD2. The germline V gene encodes CDR1 SGDLS and CDR2 YYNGEE. The CDR3 consists of 16 residues. Unmatched junction bases numbered 5, after V lost 4 bases and J lost 0 bases. The CDR3: CASSFEAGGSTDTQYF. The CDR3 region has the DNA TGTGCCAGCAGCTTCGAAGCGGGAGGGAGCACAGATACGCAGTATTTT.

This clone came up a few times. The genes are TRBV12-5 and TRBJ2-3; D is possibly TRBD1 (6 bases). The CDR3 spans 18 residues. Per the germline V gene, CDR1 is LGHNT and CDR2 is FRNRAP. V was clipped by 0 bases and J by 4 bases, with 20 bases between them. The DNA for the CDR3 is TGTGCTAGTGGTTTGGTAGTCACTGGGACAAGTGGGGCAGATACGCAGTATTTT. The encoded protein is CASGLVVTGTSGADTQYF.

The chain recombines TRBV6-1 with TRBJ1-5; D is perhaps TRBD1 (5 bases). The CDR3 contains 15 residues. Germline V gives CDR1 MNHNS, CDR2 SASEGT. V lost 10 bases to trimming and J lost 0 bases, with 16 bases between them. The CDR3 loop is CATAGLLSSNQPQHF. The CDR3 nucleotides read TGTGCCACCGCGGGGCTTCTGTCTAGCAATCAGCCCCAGCATTTT.

The genes are TRBV2 and TRBJ2-7; D call uncertain. Trimming removed 4 bases from V and 0 bases from J, with 16 bases in between. This CDR3 spans 16 amino acids. In germline, CDR1 is SNHLY, CDR2 FYNNEI. This CDR3 reads CASSVLLDLSSYEQYF. In nucleotides, the CDR3 is TGTGCCAGCAGTGTTCTCCTAGACCTCAGCTCCTACGAGCAGTACTTC.

The V call is TRBV28, the J call TRBJ2-3, with 12 bases lining up with TRBD2. This CDR3 spans 16 amino acids. V shed 5 bases and J 2 bases; nucleotides not matched to a gene: 5. Germline assignment: CDR1 MDHEN and CDR2 SYDVKM. CDR3 loop: CASSPGLAGPTDTQYF. The CDR3, as DNA: TGTGCCAGCAGTCCGGGACTAGCGGGCCCCACAGATACGCAGTATTTT. Full variable domain (rest looked up from reference TRBV28 and TRBJ2-3): DVKVTQSSRYLVKRTGEKVFLECVQDMDHENMFWYRQDPGLGLRLIYFSYDVKMKEKGDIPEGYSVSREKKERFSLILESASTNQTSMYLCASSPGLAGPTDTQYFGPGTRLTVL.

This chain uses TRBV4-3 with TRBJ2-1; 13 positions agree with TRBD2. The CDR3 contains 16 residues. The J segment lost 9 bases and the V segment lost 4 bases, leaving 9 bases of the junction unmatched. Germline loops: CDR1 LGHNA, CDR2 YSLEER. The CDR3 coding sequence is TGCGCCAGCAGCCCGGGACTAGCGGGATTACTTAGTGAGCAGTTCTTC. This encodes CASSPGLAGLLSEQFF.

This clone was detected only once. J is TRBJ1-6 and V is TRBV27, with 7 positions matching TRBD1. The trim removed 6 bases at V and 7 bases at J, leaving 6 bases unmatched. The CDR3 has 14 amino acids. Germline V gene sequence: CDR1 MNHEY, CDR2 SMNVEV (reference sequence). This CDR3 reads CASSLGTVNSPLHF. Written as DNA, the CDR3 is TGTGCCAGCAGCCTTGGGACAGTCAATTCACCCCTCCACTTT.

The chain has TRBV15 and TRBJ1-3; no clear D. Looked up from germline, CDR1 is LNHNV and CDR2 is YYDKDF (reference sequence). With 3 bases removed from V and 3 bases from J, the gap between germline ends came to 6 bases. The CDR3 is made up of 13 amino acids. CDR3 sequence (DNA): TGTGCCACCAGCAGTCGTGTTGGAAACACCATATATTTT. This encodes CATSSRVGNTIYF.

The rearrangement uses TRBV5-6 and TRBJ1-2; TRBD1 agrees at 7 bases. The CDR3 covers 13 residues. Trimming cost V 3 bases and J 3 bases; bases outside gene matches: 2. CDR1 is SGHDT, CDR2 YYEEEE, per germline. The CDR3 spells CASSWTGDYGYTF. In DNA form, the CDR3 reads TGTGCCAGCAGCTGGACAGGCGACTATGGCTACACCTTC.

CDR3 region: CASSSYWDRDTGELFF. CDR3 bases: TGTGCCAGCAGCTCGTACTGGGACAGGGATACCGGGGAGCTGTTTTTT. The chain uses TRBV7-2 and TRBJ2-2, with 9 bases lining up with TRBD1. The CDR3 consists of 16 residues. The junction had 8 bases not matched to a gene; V was cut back by 4 bases and J by 5 bases. From germline, CDR1 is SGHTA and CDR2 FQGNSA.

This chain links TRBV19 with TRBJ1-6, with D unclear. CDR3 length: 13 amino acids. Looked up from germline, CDR1 is LNHDA and CDR2 is SQIVND (reference sequence). Deletions cut 5 bases from V and 7 bases from J, with 9 bases between. CDR3 sequence (DNA): TGTGCCAGTAGTGAAGAGAGAAATTCACCCCTCCACTTT. The encoded protein is CASSEERNSPLHF.

The gene calls are TRBV15 and TRBJ1-2; D is ambiguous. The CDR3 totals 14 residues. V was pared by 1 base and J by 4 bases, with 10 bases between. Germline V gene sequence: CDR1 LNHNV, CDR2 YYDKDF (reference sequence). CDR3 residues: CATSRGSGLYGYTF. The CDR3 nucleotides read TGTGCCACCAGCAGAGGTAGCGGACTCTATGGCTACACCTTC.

The V and J genes are TRBV9 and TRBJ2-1; D might be TRBD2 (6 bases). Looked up from germline, CDR1 is SGDLS and CDR2 is YYNGEE. V lost 4 bases to trimming and J lost 7 bases, with 6 bases between them. The CDR3 is 11 amino acids. CDR3 coding DNA: TGTGCCAGCAGCCGGGAGAATGAGCAGTTCTTC. It translates to CASSRENEQFF.

This clone turned up a few times. The chain joins TRBV5-1 to TRBJ2-3; 9 positions agree with TRBD2. V was pared by 4 bases and J by 1 base, with 7 bases of the junction left unmatched. Germline V lookup: CDR1 SGHRS, CDR2 YFSETQ. The CDR3 is made up of 16 amino acids. The CDR3 loop reads CASSALAGAGTDTQYF. For the CDR3, the DNA is TGCGCCAGCAGCGCTTTAGCGGGGGCCGGCACAGATACGCAGTATTTT. Combining the CDR3 with reference TRBV5-1 and TRBJ2-3 gives the whole variable domain KAGVTQTPRYLIKTRGQQVTLSCSPISGHRSVSWYQQTPGQGLQFLFEYFSETQRNKGNFPGRFSGRQFSNSRSEMNVSTLELGDSALYLCASSALAGAGTDTQYFGPGTRLTVL.

The rearrangement links TRBV29-1 to TRBJ1-2; maybe TRBD1 (6 bases). With 7 bases removed from V and 0 bases from J, the gap between germline ends came to 12 bases. Germline values: CDR1 SQVTM, CDR2 ANQGSEA. The length of the CDR3 is 13 residues. In nucleotides, the CDR3 is TGCAGCGCCCGAGGGGGAGCTAACTATGGCTACACCTTC. It codes for CSARGGANYGYTF.

V gene TRBV19 combines with J gene TRBJ2-3; 7 bases are a match to TRBD2. Unmatched junction bases numbered 2, after V lost 7 bases and J lost 1 base. Germline assignment: CDR1 LNHDA and CDR2 SQIVND (reference sequence). The CDR3 length is 13 residues. CDR3 amino acids: CASMGGGTDTQYF. The CDR3 DNA reads as TGTGCCAGTATGGGAGGGGGCACAGATACGCAGTATTTT.

V usage is TRBV7-9 and J usage is TRBJ2-7; 9 positions agree with TRBD1. This CDR3 spans 14 amino acids. Germline-derived CDR1 and CDR2 are SEHNR and FQNEAQ (reference sequence). The junction had 7 bases not matched to a gene; V was cut back by 5 bases and J by 5 bases. CDR3 loop: CASSAGTGFDEQYF. The CDR3, as DNA: TGTGCCAGCAGCGCCGGGACAGGGTTCGACGAGCAGTACTTC.

The chain is built from TRBV5-1 and TRBJ1-6; the D gene is possibly TRBD1 (6 bases). CDR3 length: 13 amino acids. Trimming stripped 3 bases from V and 10 bases from J, with 11 bases between. CDR1 is SGHRS, CDR2 YFSETQ, per germline. In nucleotides, the CDR3 is TGCGCCAGCAGCTGGGGGGGGCGATCACCCCTCCACTTT. It encodes CASSWGGRSPLHF.

The chain employs TRBV5-1 and TRBJ2-3, with TRBD1 matching 11 bases. V shed 4 bases and J 3 bases; nucleotides not matched to a gene: 4. The germline V gene has CDR1 SGHRS and CDR2 YFSETQ. The CDR3 consists of 15 residues. CDR3 in amino acids: CASSGGTGGTDTQYF. CDR3 DNA sequence: TGCGCCAGCAGCGGCGGGACAGGGGGAACAGATACGCAGTATTTT.

The V gene is TRBV4-1, the J gene TRBJ1-1; D might be TRBD1 (5 bases). The ends were cut back, 0 bases at V and 4 bases at J, with 12 bases in the middle. In germline, CDR1 is MGHRA, CDR2 YSYEKL. The CDR3 is 15 amino acids. The CDR3 sequence is CASSQEEGLVTEAFF. In DNA, the CDR3 is TGCGCCAGCAGCCAAGAGGAGGGACTGGTCACTGAAGCTTTCTTT.

The genes are TRBV19 and TRBJ2-1; a weak D match, TRBD2 (5 bases). V lost 5 bases and J 7 bases, leaving 15 bases between the germline ends. The CDR3 spans 14 residues. Germline V gene sequence: CDR1 LNHDA, CDR2 SQIVND (reference sequence). The CDR3 protein is CASSRRGPGNEQFF. The CDR3 DNA sequence: TGTGCCAGTAGTCGGAGAGGTCCGGGGAATGAGCAGTTCTTC.

The chain couples TRBV18 to TRBJ1-1, with D possibly TRBD1 on 6 matching bases. This CDR3 region has 14 residues. CDR1 is KGHSH and CDR2 is LQKENI in the germline V gene. The germline V and J ends were trimmed by 3 bases and 4 bases, with 12 bases remaining between them. CDR3 DNA sequence: TGTGCCAGCTCACCCCTCGGGGGGGCCACTGAAGCTTTCTTT. Amino acids: CASSPLGGATEAFF.

The rearrangement uses TRBV19 and TRBJ2-3, with 7 positions matching TRBD2. CDR1 and CDR2 (germline): LNHDA, SQIVND (reference sequence). After removal of 7 bases from V and 1 base from J, the junction contained 17 bases not matched to a gene. The CDR3 has 18 amino acids. CDR3 residues: CASIPGAGRLRCTDTQYF. The CDR3 DNA is TGTGCCAGTATCCCCGGAGCGGGGAGGCTCCGCTGCACAGATACGCAGTATTTT.